The entry that follows covers one T cell receptor (beta chain) sequence. No antigen is known for it. Primers: 60 Vbeta forward and 13 Jbeta reverse. Clones were read by immunoSEQ multiplex PCR, and TCRdb kept only the in-frame ones, dropping some. The sample carries 180,000 or so clones, 75% to 90% recorded once. Trimming took off 4 bases at V and 0 bases at J, with 9 bases between the two ends. Germline values: CDR1 MNHEY, CDR2 SMNVEV (reference sequence). The CDR3 runs to 14 residues. The data stem from a study of cytomegalovirus exposure and HLA in healthy donors. General study points: As immune exposure information, only CMV serostatus was available.

The chain carries TRBV27 and TRBJ1-1; D is possibly TRBD1 (5 bases). The sequence derives from a girl under 18 in good health and CMV-seropositive. The specimen was PBMCs. This CDR3 is CASSYRTMNTEAFF. In nucleotides, the CDR3 is TGTGCCAGCAGTTACCGGACAATGAACACTGAAGCTTTCTTT.